This record looks at one T cell receptor beta chain sequence and its context. From germline, CDR1 is LGHNA and CDR2 YSLEER. This CDR3 comprises 14 residues. The V and J ends lost 0 bases and 2 bases respectively, with 8 bases between them. This specimen comes from a study of OX40 agonist ivuxolimab in advanced cancers. Profiling relied on immunoSEQ multiplex PCR, and the TCRdb table lists in-frame clones only, not all of them. Among about 58,000 clones listed, about 89% were seen once. The sequence derives from an adult with an advanced solid tumor such as melanoma, head and neck, liver or kidney cancer. Sample: CD4+ or CD8+ T cells sorted from blood, taken in a trial of the OX40 agonist ivuxolimab. The chain recombines TRBV4-3 with TRBJ2-7; D may be TRBD1 (5 bases). The CDR3, as DNA: TGCGCCAGCAGCCAAGACACAGGTCCCTACGAGCAGTACTTC. It translates to CASSQDTGPYEQYF.